This TCR beta chain emerged from a study of graft-versus-host responses after intestinal transplantation. Whole-study findings and limits: GvH clones occurred in recipient marrow; some first appeared in ileum or blood.

Assay used: immunoSEQ multiplex PCR; TCRdb lists only in-frame clones, some missing. The data show around 130,000 clones, with approximately 94% seen just once and about 0.16% held by the top ten. A few counts support this clone. Antigen: not known. The clonotype was recovered from a human donor who received an intestinal transplant. Here the sequenced sample was unstimulated CD4+ T cells sorted from spleen or lymph node cells, taken before intestinal transplant.

CDR3 nucleotide sequence: TGTGCCATCGGGGGCAGCTCCTACGAGCAGTACTTC. This sequence encodes CAIGGSSYEQYF. The chain carries TRBV10-3 and TRBJ2-7, with D possibly matching TRBD1 (6 bases). V was cut by 8 bases and J by 0 bases, with 8 bases left in between. Germline V CDR1 and CDR2: ENHRY, SYGVKD. The CDR3 runs to 12 residues.